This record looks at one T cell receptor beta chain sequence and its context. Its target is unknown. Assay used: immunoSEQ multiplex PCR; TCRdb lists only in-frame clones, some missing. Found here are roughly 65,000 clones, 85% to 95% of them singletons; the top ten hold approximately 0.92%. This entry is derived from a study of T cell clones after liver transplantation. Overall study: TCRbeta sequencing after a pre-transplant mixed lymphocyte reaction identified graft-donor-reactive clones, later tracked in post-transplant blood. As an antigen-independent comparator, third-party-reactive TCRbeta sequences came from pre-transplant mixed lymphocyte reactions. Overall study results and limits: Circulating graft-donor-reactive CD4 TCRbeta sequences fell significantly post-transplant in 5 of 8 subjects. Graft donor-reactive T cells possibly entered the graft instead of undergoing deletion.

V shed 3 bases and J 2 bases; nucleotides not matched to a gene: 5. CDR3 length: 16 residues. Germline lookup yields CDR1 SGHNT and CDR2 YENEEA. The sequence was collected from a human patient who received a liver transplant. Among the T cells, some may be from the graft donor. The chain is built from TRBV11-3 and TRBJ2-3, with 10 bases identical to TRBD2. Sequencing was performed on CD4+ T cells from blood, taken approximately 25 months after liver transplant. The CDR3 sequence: CASSLRSGRSTDTQYF. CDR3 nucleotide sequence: TGTGCCAGCAGCTTGCGTAGCGGGAGGTCCACAGATACGCAGTATTTT.